This T cell receptor beta chain stems from a study of cytomegalovirus exposure and HLA in healthy donors. Some clones are missing from TCRdb's copy, which holds only in-frame ones; the method was immunoSEQ multiplex PCR. The sample contains 150,000 or so clones, less than 90% of which appear only once. The germline CDR1 and CDR2 sequences are SEHNR and FQNEAQ (reference sequence). The CDR3 consists of 14 residues. Trimming left V 2 bases short and J 5 bases short, with 12 bases between. Study-wide points: Reports described diagnosis of cytomegalovirus status by the classifier as highly specific and sensitive. While the bulk of TCR sequences proved rare, some public TCRs turned up in many donors.

Worth noting for this clone: Its antigen remains unidentified.

The material sequenced was PBMCs. The V gene is TRBV7-9, the J gene TRBJ1-1; D may be TRBD1 (6 bases). The origin of this receptor is a man aged 30 to 45 in good health and CMV-seropositive. The CDR3 sequence is CASSLRGGETEAFF. The CDR3 bases are TGTGCCAGCAGCTTAAGGGGGGGAGAGACTGAAGCTTTCTTT.